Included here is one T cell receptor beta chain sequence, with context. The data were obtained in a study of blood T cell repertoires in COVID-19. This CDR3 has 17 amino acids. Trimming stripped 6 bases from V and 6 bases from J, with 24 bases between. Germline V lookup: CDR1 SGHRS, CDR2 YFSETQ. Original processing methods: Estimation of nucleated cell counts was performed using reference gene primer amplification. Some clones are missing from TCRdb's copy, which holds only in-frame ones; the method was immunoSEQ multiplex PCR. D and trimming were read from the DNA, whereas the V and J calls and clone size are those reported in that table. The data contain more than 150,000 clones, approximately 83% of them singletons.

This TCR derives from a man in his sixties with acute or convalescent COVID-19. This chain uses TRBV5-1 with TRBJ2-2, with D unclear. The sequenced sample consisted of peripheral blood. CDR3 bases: TGCGCCAGCAAGCGCCCGGAAGCCGGCCCTGTGGCCGGGGAGCTGTTTTTT. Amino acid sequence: CASKRPEAGPVAGELFF.